The 25 T cell receptor beta chains below were found in one sample sequenced in a study of regulatory T cells in long-lasting Graves disease. The authors built TCR beta libraries using iRepertoire HTBI primers and Arm-PCR of CDR3 regions. From the multiplex PCR reads, TCRdb called clonotypes with MiXCR, one entry per CDR3 protein. The data hold roughly 400,000 distinct CDR3 sequences, with about 15% observed a single time. Described time point: newly diagnosed GD, antithyroid drugs for less than 3 months. With RNA extracted from PBMCs as input, the TCR library was made. This sample was also put to use in a study of T cells in Graves' hyperthyroidism and ophthalmopathy.

Specimen: peripheral blood mononuclear cells (PBMCs), collected at new diagnosis, from a patient treated with antithyroid drugs. The receptors shown here come from a woman under 30 with Graves disease.

The table lists this clonotype with a few counts. The J gene is TRBJ2-2, the V gene TRBV5-1, with 13 positions matching TRBD2. This CDR3 has 17 residues. Looked up from germline, CDR1 is SGHRS and CDR2 is YFSETQ. After removal of 0 bases from V and 4 bases from J, the junction contained 3 bases not matched to a gene. Here the CDR3 DNA reads TGCGCCAGCAGCTTGGGGACTAGCGGGAGTGTCACCGGGGAGCTGTTTTTT. Encoded protein: CASSLGTSGSVTGELFF.

V is TRBV20-1 and J is TRBJ2-1, with a weak D call TRBD2 (6 bases). Trimming stripped 2 bases from V and 8 bases from J, with 19 bases between. The germline V gene has CDR1 DFQATT and CDR2 SNEGSKA (reference sequence). The CDR3 spans 15 residues. The CDR3 nucleotides read TGCAGTGCTAGACCGGGACTGGATTGGGGTCATGAGCAGTTCTTC. Translating it yields CSARPGLDWGHEQFF.

This clonotype was picked up many times. CDR3: CASSLGDWYQETQYF. In nucleotides, the CDR3 is TGTGCCAGCAGCTTAGGGGACTGGTACCAAGAGACCCAGTACTTC. This rearrangement joins TRBV7-8 to TRBJ2-5; TRBD2 is a possible D gene (6 bases). This CDR3 is built from 15 residues. Deletions cut 1 base from V and 0 bases from J, with 9 bases between. Germline V gene data show CDR1 as SGHVS and CDR2 as FQNEAQ.

Details on this clonotype: A read error may be the cause here, since a much bigger clone is one base away. This rearrangement joins TRBV6-2 or TRBV6-3 to TRBJ2-7; TRBD2 matches at 9 bases. Germline lookup yields CDR1 MNHEY and CDR2 SVGEGT. The CDR3 runs 14 residues. Trimming took 5 bases from V and 5 from J; bases not matched to a gene: 7. The chain's CDR3 is CASSKREVGHEQYF. CDR3 bases: TGTGCCAGCAGTAAGCGGGAGGTCGGCCACGAGCAGTACTTC.

The genes are TRBV27 and TRBJ1-1; D not certain. Germline CDR1 is MNHEY and CDR2 is SMNVEV (reference sequence). The CDR3 runs 9 residues. V was clipped by 6 bases and J by 5 bases, with 1 base between them. CDR3 loop: CASRTEAFF. CDR3 coding DNA: TGTGCCAGCAGGACTGAAGCTTTCTTT.

V usage is TRBV11-3 and J usage is TRBJ2-6; no clear D gene. This CDR3 contains 16 residues. CDR1 SGHNT and CDR2 YENEEA come from the germline V gene. With 2 bases removed from V and 2 bases from J, the gap between germline ends came to 10 bases. In DNA, the CDR3 is TGTGCCAGCAGCTTACGTCTCTTAACTGGGGCCAACGTCCTGACTTTC. Translated: CASSLRLLTGANVLTF.

This clonotype was observed at least ten times. V gene TRBV6-1 combines with J gene TRBJ2-7, with a possible D match to TRBD2 (6 bases). CDR1 and CDR2 from the germline V gene are MNHNS and SASEGT. Trimming shortened V by 5 bases and J by 7 bases, and 18 bases separated the two germline ends. This CDR3 is built from 14 residues. DNA for the CDR3: TGTGCCAGCAGTCCCATCGGGGAGGTGGGAGAGCAGTACTTC. Its protein product is CASSPIGEVGEQYF.

Many counts were recorded for this clonotype. V is TRBV28 and J is TRBJ2-1; possible D gene TRBD2, 6 bases. Trimming shortened V by 7 bases and J by 4 bases, and 17 bases separated the two germline ends. The CDR3 is 15 amino acids. Germline loops: CDR1 MDHEN, CDR2 SYDVKM. CDR3 DNA sequence: TGTGCCAGCATAAGCCCTAGCGTGCAATACAATGAGCAGTTCTTC. Its translation: CASISPSVQYNEQFF.

The genes are TRBV9 and TRBJ1-5; possibly TRBD1 for D (5 bases). This CDR3 spans 13 amino acids. CDR1 is SGDLS, CDR2 YYNGEE, per germline. V dropped 0 bases and J dropped 9 bases, with 10 bases sitting between them. As DNA, the CDR3 is TGTGCCAGCAGCGTAGGGGGGGGGACGCCCCAGCATTTT. Translation gives CASSVGGGTPQHF.

This chain joins TRBV6-1 and TRBJ1-2; no clear D. Germline V gives CDR1 MNHNS, CDR2 SASEGT. V was pared by 6 bases and J by 4 bases, with 15 bases between. The CDR3 loop spans 14 amino acids. This chain's CDR3 is CASSSDWTGYGYTF. As DNA, the CDR3 is TGTGCCAGCAGCAGCGATTGGACGGGCTATGGCTACACCTTC.

This clonotype occurred many times. The chain couples TRBV12-3 or TRBV12-4 to TRBJ2-3; TRBD1 or TRBD2 may be the D gene (5 bases each). This CDR3 region has 14 residues. The V gene lost 6 bases and the J gene lost 2 bases, with 12 bases spanning the gap. CDR3 coding DNA: TGTGCCAGCAGCCCGTCGGGGACCACAGATACGCAGTATTTT. It is translated as CASSPSGTTDTQYF.

At least ten counts were recorded for this clonotype. The CDR3 coding sequence is TGTGCCAGCAGCCAGGAGAACACCGGGGAGCTGTTTTTT. Translated: CASSQENTGELFF. The V call is TRBV6-4, the J call TRBJ2-2, with D hard to call. The V end was cut by 6 bases, the J end by 1 base, with 6 bases between. The CDR3 covers 13 residues. Germline CDR1 is MRHNA and CDR2 is SNTAGT.

The sample holds many counts of this clonotype. Here the CDR3 reads CASSLKTAGNTEAFF. In DNA, the CDR3 is TGTGCCAGCTCACTAAAGACAGCCGGGAACACTGAAGCTTTCTTT. This sequence joins TRBV18 and TRBJ1-1, with TRBD1 as a possible D gene (5 bases). The CDR3 extends over 15 amino acids. Trimming took off 4 bases at V and 1 base at J, with 13 bases between the two ends. Germline values: CDR1 KGHSH, CDR2 LQKENI.

This clonotype appeared a few times. This rearrangement joins TRBV6-2 or TRBV6-3 to TRBJ1-2; D uncertain. Germline V gives CDR1 MNHEY, CDR2 SVGEGT. The CDR3 loop spans 11 amino acids. Trimming removed 6 bases at V and 2 bases at J, with 4 bases between. Here the CDR3 DNA reads TGTGCCAGCAGACAGAACTATGGCTACACCTTC. Translation: CASRQNYGYTF.

The table lists this clonotype with many counts. This chain connects TRBV28 to TRBJ2-1; maybe TRBD1 (5 bases). This CDR3 has 15 amino acids. From germline, CDR1 is MDHEN and CDR2 SYDVKM. V shed 6 bases and J shed 9 bases, with 21 bases lying between them. The DNA of the CDR3 is TGTGCCAGCAGAACCCCCCAGGGATTAAGTATTGAGCAGTTCTTC. Amino acid sequence: CASRTPQGLSIEQFF. The variable domain in full, with the rest retrieved from reference TRBV28 and TRBJ2-1, is DVKVTQSSRYLVKRTGEKVFLECVQDMDHENMFWYRQDPGLGLRLIYFSYDVKMKEKGDIPEGYSVSREKKERFSLILESASTNQTSMYLCASRTPQGLSIEQFFGPGTRLTVL.

This clonotype was seen many times. The V call is TRBV12-3 or TRBV12-4, the J call TRBJ2-2; 9 nucleotides match TRBD1. V shed 6 bases and J 3 bases; nucleotides not matched to a gene: 8. The CDR3 sequence is 16 residues long. The CDR3 sequence: CASSRNRGLDTGELFF. The CDR3 bases are TGTGCCAGCAGCCGGAACAGGGGGCTTGACACCGGGGAGCTGTTTTTT.

This clonotype was seen a handful of times. This chain links TRBV6-1 with TRBJ1-1, with unresolved D. The V gene's germline CDR1 is MNHNS and CDR2 SASEGT. Trimming removed 8 bases at V and 5 bases at J, with 18 bases between. The CDR3 contains 14 residues. CDR3 sequence reads: CASGKEVTRTEAFF. For the CDR3, the DNA is TGTGCCAGCGGAAAAGAGGTCACAAGAACTGAAGCTTTCTTT.

With regard to this clonotype: A much larger clone differs by one base, so this may be a read error. The chain is built from TRBV28 and TRBJ2-3; weak D call: TRBD2 (5 bases). Germline V lookup: CDR1 MDHEN, CDR2 SYDVKM. V lost 6 bases and J 2 bases, leaving 12 bases between the germline ends. This CDR3 spans 14 amino acids. In DNA form, the CDR3 reads TGTGCCAGCAGCACTAGGGCGTCCACAGATACGCAGTATTTT. Its translation is CASSTRASTDTQYF.

This clonotype appeared a few times. V gene TRBV20-1 combines with J gene TRBJ1-3; 7 bases agree with TRBD1. The CDR3 runs 14 residues. The V gene's germline CDR1 is DFQATT and CDR2 SNEGSKA (reference sequence). The V gene end was trimmed by 6 bases and the J gene end by 0 bases; junction bases not matched to a gene: 5. As DNA, the CDR3 is TGCAGTGCCACAGACAGGGCCTCTGGAAACACCATATATTTT. This gives the protein CSATDRASGNTIYF.

This chain links TRBV19 with TRBJ2-1; the match to TRBD2 covers 9 bases. The CDR3 runs to 18 residues. V dropped 7 bases and J dropped 7; count of bases not matched to a gene: 20. CDR1 LNHDA and CDR2 SQIVND come from the germline V gene (reference sequence). The CDR3 nucleotides read TGTGCCAGTACCCCCTCCGGGACTAGCCGGTCAAACTGGAATGAGCAGTTCTTC. It codes for CASTPSGTSRSNWNEQFF.

This clonotype turned up a few times. J is TRBJ2-1 and V is TRBV12-5, with D possibly called TRBD1 or TRBD2 (6 bases each). Germline V gene data show CDR1 as LGHNT and CDR2 as FRNRAP. This CDR3 contains 16 residues. V was cut by 3 bases and J by 2 bases, with 14 bases left in between. The CDR3 DNA follows: TGTGCTAGTGGTTTCGGGGGCAGTGGTACCTACAATGAGCAGTTCTTC. Translated, it gives CASGFGGSGTYNEQFF.

In its sample, this clonotype was seen many times. The V gene is TRBV7-2, the J gene TRBJ2-7, with D possibly being TRBD1 (6 bases). Germline V gives CDR1 SGHTA, CDR2 FQGNSA. The V end lost 6 bases, the J end lost 3 bases, and 12 bases lay between the germline ends. The length of the CDR3 is 13 residues. The CDR3: CASRPDSHYEQYF. The CDR3 region has the DNA TGTGCCAGCAGACCGGACAGCCACTACGAGCAGTACTTC. Combining the CDR3 with reference TRBV7-2 and TRBJ2-7 gives the whole variable domain GAGVSQSPSNKVTEKGKDVELRCDPISGHTALYWYRQSLGQGLEFLIYFQGNSAPDKSGLPSDRFSAERTGGSVSTLTIQRTQQEDSAVYLCASRPDSHYEQYFGPGTRLTVT.

This clonotype was detected a few times. The CDR3 DNA reads as TGTGCCAGCAGCTGGGGAGGGAGCGTGGATGAGCAGTTCTTC. It codes for CASSWGGSVDEQFF. V and J are TRBV5-6 and TRBJ2-1, with 7 bases matching TRBD2. CDR1 and CDR2 (germline): SGHDT, YYEEEE. After removal of 3 bases from V and 8 bases from J, the junction contained 8 bases not matched to a gene. This CDR3 contains 14 residues. The full variable domain, its missing parts supplied by reference TRBV5-6 and TRBJ2-1, is DAGVTQSPTHLIKTRGQQVTLRCSPKSGHDTVSWYQQALGQGPQFIFQYYEEEERQRGNFPDRFSGHQFPNYSSELNVNALLLGDSALYLCASSWGGSVDEQFFGPGTRLTVL.

The CDR3 region has the DNA TGCAGTGCTAGAGTAAGGAGCGAGCAGTACTTC. Its translation: CSARVRSEQYF. The rearrangement joins TRBV20-1 to TRBJ2-7, with D uncertain. The CDR3 consists of 11 residues. The germline CDR1 and CDR2 sequences are DFQATT and SNEGSKA (reference sequence). Trimming pared 1 base from V and 6 bases from J, leaving 7 bases between.

This clonotype was counted at least ten times. The chain has TRBV7-9 and TRBJ2-5; D possibly matches TRBD1 or TRBD2 (8 bases each). The germline gives CDR1 SEHNR, CDR2 FQNEAQ (reference sequence). V lost 5 bases, J lost 7 bases, and 20 bases lay in between. CDR3 length equals 15 residues. DNA for the CDR3: TGTGCCAGCAGCCCCCGAGTAGCGGGACAGGTGACCCAGTACTTC. Protein product: CASSPRVAGQVTQYF.